These 28 T cell receptor beta chains were sequenced from one sample in a study of HIV-infected children after antiretroviral therapy interruption. Sample treatment: PENTA 11 planned treatment interruption arm or continuous ART arm. RNA-based 3' RACE libraries used unique molecular identifiers. One entry per CDR3 protein, called by TCRdb with MiXCR from the 3' RACE reads. The sample holds about 15,000 distinct CDR3 sequences, more than 3% seen once. The sample in question was CD45RA+ CD4+ T cells from PBMCs, obtained from a donor given antiretroviral therapy, either interrupted or continuous. Subset specified: naive CD4+ CD45RA+ CD45RO- T cells. These receptors originate from a child aged 2-17 years with HIV.

In this sample, this clonotype turned up many times. This chain links TRBV7-3 with TRBJ2-1, with D unclear. Germline values: CDR1 SGHTA, CDR2 FQGTGA. V was cut by 1 base and J by 5 bases, with 18 bases left in between. The CDR3 is made up of 17 amino acids. The CDR3 nucleotides read TGTGCCAGCAGCTTAAATCCGGGCGGAATGGGTAACAATGAGCAGTTCTTC. Encoded protein: CASSLNPGGMGNNEQFF.

This clonotype has ten or more counts. The chain combines TRBV18 with TRBJ2-7; no clear D. The CDR3 is 15 residues long. Trimming removed 2 bases from V and 0 bases from J, with 11 bases in between. The germline V gene has CDR1 KGHSH and CDR2 LQKENI. This CDR3 is CASSPGLVSSYEQYF. In DNA form, the CDR3 reads TGTGCCAGCTCACCAGGTCTGGTAAGCTCCTACGAGCAGTACTTC.

This clonotype was counted many times. The rearrangement uses TRBV15 and TRBJ1-2; D is perhaps TRBD1 (6 bases). The germline gives CDR1 LNHNV, CDR2 YYDKDF (reference sequence). V was shortened by 8 bases and J by 1 base, with 11 bases between the two germline ends. The CDR3 loop spans 13 amino acids. The CDR3 loop reads CATAPDSNYGYTF. CDR3 in DNA: TGTGCCACCGCCCCGGACAGTAACTATGGCTACACCTTC.

This clonotype was seen repeatedly, ten times or more. The chain couples TRBV6-6 to TRBJ2-3; D is unresolved. Germline values: CDR1 MNHNY, CDR2 SVGAGI (reference sequence). The CDR3 covers 12 residues. Trimming took 6 bases from V and 2 from J, leaving 6 bases between them. CDR3 DNA sequence: TGTGCCAGCAGCCTGACCACAGATACGCAGTATTTT. Encoded protein: CASSLTTDTQYF.

By its share, this clonotype is medium-sized. CDR3 bases: TGTGCCAGCAGCTCAGGGGCTCAGCCCCAGCATTTT. Amino acid sequence: CASSSGAQPQHF. The chain joins TRBV7-2 to TRBJ1-5; tentatively, D is TRBD1 (6 bases). The CDR3 is 12 amino acids. Trimming removed 4 bases from V and 6 bases from J, with 7 bases in between. Germline assignment: CDR1 SGHTA and CDR2 FQGNSA.

Many counts were recorded for this clonotype. The chain combines TRBV30 with TRBJ1-5; D unresolved. CDR1 and CDR2 from the germline V gene are GTSNPN and SVGIG (reference sequence). The CDR3 length is 17 residues. Trimming stripped 0 bases from V and 0 bases from J, with 15 bases between. The CDR3 nucleotides read TGTGCCTGGAGTGTATCGAGGACCGACTATAGCAATCAGCCCCAGCATTTT. Encoded protein: CAWSVSRTDYSNQPQHF.

This clonotype was seen repeatedly, ten times or more. The chain combines TRBV12-3 or TRBV12-4 with TRBJ1-1, with D hard to call. This CDR3 region has 14 residues. Trimming left V 8 bases short and J 4 bases short, with 17 bases between. CDR3 DNA sequence: TGTGCCAGCTCCCCCAACGGCGGACTCACTGAAGCTTTCTTT. Protein: CASSPNGGLTEAFF.

This clonotype is medium-sized in the sample. V is TRBV12-3 or TRBV12-4 and J is TRBJ2-2; TRBD1 might be the D (5 bases). V was trimmed by 6 bases and J by 4 bases, leaving 9 bases between them. This CDR3 comprises 13 residues. This CDR3 reads CASSPGFTGELFF. The CDR3 DNA is TGTGCCAGCAGCCCAGGGTTCACCGGGGAGCTGTTTTTT.

This clonotype was detected many times. J is TRBJ2-5 and V is TRBV5-1, with D uncertain. V dropped 4 bases and J dropped 0 bases, with 4 bases sitting between them. Germline CDR1 and CDR2: SGHRS and YFSETQ. The CDR3 is 12 amino acids. The CDR3 DNA reads as TGCGCCAGCAGCCGCAACCAAGAGACCCAGTACTTC. Residues: CASSRNQETQYF.

In its sample, this clonotype was seen many times. V is TRBV2 and J is TRBJ2-2; D possibly corresponds to TRBD2 (6 bases). The CDR3 totals 15 residues. V shed 5 bases and J shed 1 base, with 11 bases lying between them. Germline assignment: CDR1 SNHLY and CDR2 FYNNEI. CDR3 nucleotide sequence: TGTGCCAGCAGTTTTCAGGGAGGGAACACCGGGGAGCTGTTTTTT. Its translation: CASSFQGGNTGELFF. Full variable domain (rest looked up from reference TRBV2 and TRBJ2-2): EPEVTQTPSHQVTQMGQEVILRCVPISNHLYFYWYRQILGQKVEFLVSFYNNEISEKSEIFDDQFSVERPDGSNFTLKIRSTKLEDSAMYFCASSFQGGNTGELFFGEGSRLTVL.

CDR3 DNA sequence: TGTGCCAGCAGTTTAATAGGCGGCGAGCAGTACTTC. Translated, it gives CASSLIGGEQYF. The gene calls are TRBV12-3 or TRBV12-4 and TRBJ2-7; D uncertain. Trimming stripped 2 bases from V and 6 bases from J, with 8 bases between. The CDR3 contains 12 residues.

This clonotype was seen at least ten times. This chain uses TRBV18 with TRBJ2-5; TRBD2 matches at 8 bases. CDR1 is KGHSH, CDR2 LQKENI, per germline. This CDR3 has 17 amino acids. V was clipped by 3 bases and J by 5 bases; unmatched bases: 14. The CDR3 region has the DNA TGTGCCAGCTCACCGGCTAGCGGGTCTACCCCCCTGGAGACCCAGTACTTC. Encoded protein: CASSPASGSTPLETQYF.

This clonotype was counted many times. The chain uses TRBV2 and TRBJ2-3; 11 positions match TRBD1. There are 18 residues in the CDR3. Germline lookup yields CDR1 SNHLY and CDR2 FYNNEI. Trimming cost V 5 bases and J 2 bases; bases outside gene matches: 12. CDR3 residues: CASSLIPGTGGLTDTQYF. The CDR3, as DNA: TGTGCCAGCAGTTTGATTCCCGGGACAGGGGGTCTCACAGATACGCAGTATTTT.

This clonotype was seen many times. The gene calls are TRBV29-1 and TRBJ2-7; D gene ambiguous. CDR1 and CDR2 (germline): SQVTM, ANQGSEA. Trimming shortened V by 2 bases and J by 3 bases, and 8 bases separated the two germline ends. This CDR3 comprises 12 residues. The CDR3 DNA follows: TGCAGCGTTGAAATAGGGCGCTACGAGCAGTACTTC. Protein sequence: CSVEIGRYEQYF.

This clonotype was picked up many times. This chain joins TRBV7-9 and TRBJ2-7, with a weak D call TRBD2 (6 bases). The V end was cut by 5 bases, the J end by 1 base, with 21 bases between. CDR3 length equals 17 residues. CDR1 and CDR2 from the germline V gene are SEHNR and FQNEAQ (reference sequence). In DNA form, the CDR3 reads TGTGCCAGCAGCCGACGGGGTCCCAGCGGGTCGTCCTACGAGCAGTACTTC. As protein: CASSRRGPSGSSYEQYF.

The sample holds many counts of this clonotype. The chain has TRBV20-1 and TRBJ2-3, with D tentatively TRBD1 (6 bases). Germline V gives CDR1 DFQATT, CDR2 SNEGSKA (reference sequence). Trimming removed 3 bases from V and 7 bases from J, with 20 bases in between. The CDR3 runs to 15 residues. Here the CDR3 reads CSASVHGGTVNTQYF. In DNA, the CDR3 is TGCAGTGCTAGTGTCCATGGGGGCACGGTGAATACGCAGTATTTT.

This clonotype has ten or more counts. This sequence joins TRBV11-2 and TRBJ1-1, with D hard to call. V was clipped by 3 bases and J by 8 bases, with 10 bases between them. Germline assignment: CDR1 SGHAT and CDR2 FQNNGV. This CDR3 is built from 12 residues. This chain's CDR3 is CASSLGQSEAFF. The CDR3 bases are TGTGCCAGCAGCTTGGGTCAGTCCGAAGCTTTCTTT. The variable domain in full, with the rest retrieved from reference TRBV11-2 and TRBJ1-1, is EAGVAQSPRYKIIEKRQSVAFWCNPISGHATLYWYQQILGQGPKLLIQFQNNGVVDDSQLPKDRFSAERLKGVDSTLKIQPAKLEDSAVYLCASSLGQSEAFFGQGTRLTVV.

Ten or more counts support this clonotype. The V gene is TRBV20-1, the J gene TRBJ1-1; weak D call: TRBD1 (5 bases). The V end was cut by 3 bases, the J end by 5 bases, with 13 bases between. CDR3 size: 13 residues. Per germline, CDR1 DFQATT and CDR2 SNEGSKA (reference sequence). The CDR3 protein is CSASWQGRTEAFF. CDR3 nucleotide sequence: TGCAGTGCTAGCTGGCAGGGTAGGACTGAAGCTTTCTTT.

This clonotype is deemed large. The chain links TRBV7-9 to TRBJ2-1; 7 bases map to TRBD2. This CDR3 contains 16 residues. Losses at the gene ends were 5 bases for V and 6 bases for J; bases not matched to a gene: 13. Per germline, CDR1 SEHNR and CDR2 FQNEAQ (reference sequence). DNA of the CDR3: TGTGCCAGCAGCGATGGGAGGGCAACCCTATCCAATGAGCAGTTCTTC. Residues: CASSDGRATLSNEQFF.

This clonotype was picked up many times. The chain uses TRBV20-1 and TRBJ1-3, with 7 bases fitting TRBD1. The CDR3 length is 13 residues. Germline trimming cut 6 bases from V and 3 bases from J; bases unmatched to any gene: 5. Germline V gene lookup returns CDR1 DFQATT and CDR2 SNEGSKA (reference sequence). DNA for the CDR3: TGCAGTGCCCCGAGACAGGGTGGAAACACCATATATTTT. It encodes CSAPRQGGNTIYF.

This clonotype has a count of ten or more. This chain links TRBV5-1 with TRBJ2-1; TRBD2 matches 11 bases. V lost 0 bases and J lost 6; bases outside the gene matches: 2. Germline V CDR1 and CDR2: SGHRS, YFSETQ. CDR3 length: 15 amino acids. The CDR3 nucleotides read TGCGCCAGCAGCTTGGGTAGCGGGGGGGCCAATGAGCAGTTCTTC. The encoded protein is CASSLGSGGANEQFF.

This clonotype was detected many times. The chain employs TRBV11-1 and TRBJ1-1; TRBD1 is a possible D gene (6 bases). CDR3 length: 17 residues. Germline V gene sequence: CDR1 SGHAT, CDR2 FQDESV (reference sequence). The ends were cut back, 2 bases at V and 0 bases at J, with 16 bases in the middle. CDR3 loop: CASSLSPGQNMNTEAFF. CDR3 DNA: TGTGCCAGCAGCTTATCCCCCGGACAGAACATGAACACTGAAGCTTTCTTT.

Within the sample, this clonotype is medium-sized. V is TRBV6-6 and J is TRBJ1-2; possible D gene TRBD1, 6 bases. Per germline, CDR1 MNHNY and CDR2 SVGAGI (reference sequence). V dropped 0 bases and J dropped 2 bases, with 10 bases sitting between them. The CDR3 totals 15 residues. This chain's CDR3 is CASSYSAGVNYGYTF. DNA for the CDR3: TGTGCCAGCAGTTACTCGGCAGGGGTCAACTATGGCTACACCTTC.

This clonotype turned up a few times. The rearrangement links TRBV6-2 or TRBV6-3 to TRBJ1-5; a weak D match, TRBD1 (5 bases). Germline values: CDR1 MNHEY, CDR2 SVGEGT. The CDR3 sequence is 15 residues long. The V gene lost 0 bases and the J gene lost 7 bases, with 13 bases spanning the gap. CDR3 in amino acids: CASSYSTGGEQPQHF. For the CDR3, the DNA is TGTGCCAGCAGTTACTCGACTGGGGGAGAGCAGCCCCAGCATTTT.

This clonotype was recorded at least ten times. The chain couples TRBV27 to TRBJ2-3; the D gene could be TRBD1 or TRBD2 (5 bases each). Trimming cost V 6 bases and J 1 base, with 8 bases left between them. Germline assignment: CDR1 MNHEY and CDR2 SMNVEV (reference sequence). There are 13 residues in the CDR3. Here the CDR3 reads CASRRDGTDTQYF. Here the CDR3 DNA reads TGTGCCAGCAGAAGGGACGGCACAGATACGCAGTATTTT.

This clonotype was seen repeatedly, ten times or more. This sequence joins TRBV7-9 and TRBJ2-1; D remains ambiguous. V was pared by 6 bases and J by 3 bases, with 15 bases between. Germline V gene sequence: CDR1 SEHNR, CDR2 FQNEAQ (reference sequence). The CDR3 covers 15 residues. CDR3 loop: CASSRTPGFYNEQFF. Here the CDR3 DNA reads TGTGCCAGCAGTAGAACCCCTGGTTTCTACAATGAGCAGTTCTTC.

The chain joins TRBV6-2 or TRBV6-3 to TRBJ2-7, with D perhaps matching TRBD1 (5 bases). The CDR3 covers 14 residues. Deletions cut 4 bases from V and 2 bases from J, with 12 bases between. CDR1 MNHEY and CDR2 SVGEGT come from the germline V gene. The CDR3 coding sequence is TGTGCCAGCAGTTGGCAGGGCAGGACCTACGAGCAGTACTTC. It specifies CASSWQGRTYEQYF.

This clonotype is termed medium-sized. V is TRBV5-5 and J is TRBJ2-7; tentatively, D is TRBD2 (5 bases). Germline CDR1 and CDR2: SGHKS and YYEKEE (reference sequence). V gave up 5 bases and J gave up 4 bases, with 16 bases separating them. This CDR3 comprises 14 residues. CDR3 sequence (DNA): TGTGCCAGCAGGTCAATGAAGGGAGAGTACGAGCAGTACTTC. It specifies CASRSMKGEYEQYF.